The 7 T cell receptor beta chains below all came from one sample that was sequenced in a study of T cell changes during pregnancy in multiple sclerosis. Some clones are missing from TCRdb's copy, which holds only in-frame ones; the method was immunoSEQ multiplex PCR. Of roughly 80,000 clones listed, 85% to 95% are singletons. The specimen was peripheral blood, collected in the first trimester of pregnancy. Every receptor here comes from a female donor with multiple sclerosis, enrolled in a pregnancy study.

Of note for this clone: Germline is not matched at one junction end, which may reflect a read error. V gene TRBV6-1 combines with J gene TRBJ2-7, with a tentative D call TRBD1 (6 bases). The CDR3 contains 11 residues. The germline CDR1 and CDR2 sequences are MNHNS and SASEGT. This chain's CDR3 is CASSERRGGHF. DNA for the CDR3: TGTGCCAGCAGTGAACGCAGGGGCGGACACTTC.

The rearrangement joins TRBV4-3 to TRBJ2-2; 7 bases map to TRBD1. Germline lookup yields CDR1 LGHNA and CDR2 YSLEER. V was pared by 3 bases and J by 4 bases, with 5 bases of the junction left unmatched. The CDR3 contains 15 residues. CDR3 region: CASSQKTGSTGELFF. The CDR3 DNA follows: TGCGCCAGCAGCCAGAAGACAGGGTCCACCGGGGAGCTGTTTTTT.

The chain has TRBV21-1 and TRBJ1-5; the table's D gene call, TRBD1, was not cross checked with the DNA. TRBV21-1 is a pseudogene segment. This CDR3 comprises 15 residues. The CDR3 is CASIPWDRGNQPQHF. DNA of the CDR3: TGTGCCAGCATCCCCTGGGACAGGGGCAATCAGCCCCAGCATTTT.

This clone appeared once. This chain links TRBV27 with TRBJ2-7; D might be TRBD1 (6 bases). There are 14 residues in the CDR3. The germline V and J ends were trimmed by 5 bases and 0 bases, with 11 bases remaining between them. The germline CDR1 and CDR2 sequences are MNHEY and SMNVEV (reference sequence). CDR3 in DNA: TGTGCCAGCAGTATGGACAGCAACTCCTACGAGCAGTACTTC. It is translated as CASSMDSNSYEQYF.

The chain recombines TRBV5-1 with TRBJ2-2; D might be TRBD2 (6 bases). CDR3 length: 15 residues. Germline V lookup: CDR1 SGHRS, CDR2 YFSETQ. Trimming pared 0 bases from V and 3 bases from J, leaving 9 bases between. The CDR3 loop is CASSLDGSDTGELFF. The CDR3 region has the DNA TGCGCCAGCAGCTTGGACGGGAGCGACACCGGGGAGCTGTTTTTT.

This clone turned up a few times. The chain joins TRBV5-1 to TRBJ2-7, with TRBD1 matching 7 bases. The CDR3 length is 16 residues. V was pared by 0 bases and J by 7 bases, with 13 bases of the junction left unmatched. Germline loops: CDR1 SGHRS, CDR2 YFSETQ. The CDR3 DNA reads TGCGCCAGCAGCTTGGCATCCAGGGGGACGACAGGGGAGCAGTACTTC. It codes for CASSLASRGTTGEQYF. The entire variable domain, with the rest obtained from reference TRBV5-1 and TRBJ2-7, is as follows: KAGVTQTPRYLIKTRGQQVTLSCSPISGHRSVSWYQQTPGQGLQFLFEYFSETQRNKGNFPGRFSGRQFSNSRSEMNVSTLELGDSALYLCASSLASRGTTGEQYFGPGTRLTVT.

As DNA, the CDR3 is TGTGCCAGCATGACGAGCGGGGGAGTTGGAAATGAGCAGTTCTTC. Amino acids: CASMTSGGVGNEQFF. This chain joins TRBV6-1 and TRBJ2-1; TRBD2 matches 8 bases. The CDR3 has 15 amino acids. Germline V CDR1 and CDR2: MNHNS, SASEGT. Germline trimming cut 7 bases from V and 7 bases from J; bases unmatched to any gene: 12.